What follows are 21 T cell receptor beta chains derived from one specimen sequenced in a study of T cell responses to AZD1222 COVID-19 vaccine. Repertoires were generated with immunoSEQ multiplex PCR, while TCRdb's copy carries only in-frame clones and drops some. Of 150,000 or so clones in the sample, around 85% are singletons; the top ten hold around 8%. The sequencing used peripheral blood, collected on day 0 of AZD1222 vaccination. Receptors originate from an adult in good health.

The CDR3 protein is CASSEDRGSYEQYF. The CDR3 nucleotides read TGTGCCAGCAGTGAGGACAGGGGATCCTACGAGCAGTACTTC. The chain carries TRBV2 and TRBJ2-7, with 9 bases matching TRBD1. CDR3 length: 14 residues. The V segment lost 3 bases and the J segment 1 base; nucleotides outside the gene matches: 1. Germline V CDR1 and CDR2: SNHLY, FYNNEI.

This chain uses TRBV11-3 with TRBJ2-3, with D uncertain. The CDR3 runs 14 residues. Trimming pared 4 bases from V and 0 bases from J, leaving 8 bases between. Germline values: CDR1 SGHNT, CDR2 YENEEA. The CDR3 loop is CASSSGISTDTQYF. The CDR3 nucleotides read TGTGCCAGCAGCTCTGGCATTAGCACAGATACGCAGTATTTT.

This chain links TRBV6-1 with TRBJ1-1; D gene ambiguous. Germline-derived CDR1 and CDR2 are MNHNS and SASEGT. Trimming left V 1 base short and J 0 bases short, with 9 bases between. This CDR3 contains 15 residues. The CDR3 sequence is CASSEVSTLNTEAFF. The CDR3 region has the DNA TGTGCCAGCAGTGAAGTGAGTACGTTGAACACTGAAGCTTTCTTT.

V is TRBV12-5 and J is TRBJ2-7; possibly TRBD1 for D (5 bases). This CDR3 region has 14 residues. Deletions cut 4 bases from V and 4 bases from J, with 14 bases between. The germline V gene encodes CDR1 LGHNT and CDR2 FRNRAP. Here the CDR3 reads CASGSASGHYEQYF. As DNA, the CDR3 is TGTGCTAGTGGTTCGGCCTCAGGGCATTACGAGCAGTACTTC.

This clone was detected only a few times. The rearrangement links TRBV29-1 to TRBJ2-7; 9 nucleotides line up with TRBD1. The germline CDR1 and CDR2 sequences are SQVTM and ANQGSEA. V dropped 7 bases and J dropped 9; count of bases not matched to a gene: 10. The CDR3 contains 12 residues. The chain's CDR3 is CSARDRASGQYF. The CDR3 DNA reads TGCAGCGCCCGGGACAGGGCGTCTGGGCAGTACTTC.

This clone is medium-sized by share. This rearrangement joins TRBV7-9 to TRBJ2-2; 9 nucleotides agree with TRBD2. The trim removed 3 bases at V and 6 bases at J, leaving 11 bases unmatched. Germline V CDR1 and CDR2: SEHNR, FQNEAQ (reference sequence). CDR3 length equals 17 residues. The CDR3 nucleotides are TGTGCCAGCAGCTTGACCGGGACTAGCAGTAACGCCGGGGAGCTGTTTTTT. It specifies CASSLTGTSSNAGELFF.

CDR3 DNA sequence: TGTGCCACCAGCAGAGACCTCACTAGCGGCTCCTACGAGCAGTACTTC. This codes for CATSRDLTSGSYEQYF. V gene TRBV15 combines with J gene TRBJ2-7, with 8 bases that match TRBD2. V was clipped by 0 bases and J by 0 bases; unmatched bases: 4. Germline lookup yields CDR1 LNHNV and CDR2 YYDKDF (reference sequence). The CDR3 totals 16 residues. The whole variable domain, remainder taken from reference TRBV15 and TRBJ2-7, is DAMVIQNPRYQVTQFGKPVTLSCSQTLNHNVMYWYQQKSSQAPKLLFHYYDKDFNNEADTPDNFQSRRPNTSFCFLDIRSPGLGDTAMYLCATSRDLTSGSYEQYFGPGTRLTVT.

The chain recombines TRBV3-1 (or the pseudogene TRBV3-2) with TRBJ2-7; TRBD1 might be the D (6 bases). The CDR3 extends over 16 amino acids. Germline V gene data show CDR1 as LGHDT and CDR2 as YNNKEL (reference sequence). The V and J ends lost 0 bases and 2 bases respectively, with 14 bases between them. CDR3 sequence (DNA): TGTGCCAGCAGCCAAGATTCCAGGGGACCCCCCTACGAGCAGTACTTC. This codes for CASSQDSRGPPYEQYF.

The rearrangement joins TRBV12-5 to TRBJ2-3, with a tentative D call TRBD2 (6 bases). This CDR3 region has 18 residues. CDR1 is LGHNT and CDR2 is FRNRAP in the germline V gene. V gave up 6 bases and J gave up 1 base, with 23 bases separating them. The CDR3 reads CASGKGAGTLTGTDTQYF. The CDR3 DNA follows: TGTGCTAGTGGAAAAGGGGCGGGAACTCTAACTGGCACAGATACGCAGTATTTT. Full variable domain (outside the CDR3, taken from reference TRBV12-5 and TRBJ2-3): DARVTQTPRHKVTEMGQEVTMRCQPILGHNTVFWYRQTMMQGLELLAYFRNRAPLDDSGMPKDRFSAEMPDATLATLKIQPSEPRDSAVYFCASGKGAGTLTGTDTQYFGPGTRLTVL.

The chain joins TRBV11-3 to TRBJ2-7; 11 nucleotides align to TRBD1. V shed 5 bases and J 1 base; nucleotides not matched to a gene: 4. This CDR3 has 15 residues. The germline V gene encodes CDR1 SGHNT and CDR2 YENEEA. The chain's CDR3 is CASSRGQGGSYEQYF. Here the CDR3 DNA reads TGTGCCAGCAGCCGGGGACAGGGGGGTTCCTACGAGCAGTACTTC.

The J gene is TRBJ2-3, the V gene TRBV7-8; D not certain. The CDR3 length is 15 residues. V gave up 1 base and J gave up 6 bases, with 14 bases separating them. CDR1 and CDR2 from the germline V gene are SGHVS and FQNEAQ. The CDR3 nucleotides are TGTGCCAGCAGCTTAGATCCCGGGCAGGCGGATACGCAGTATTTT. This codes for CASSLDPGQADTQYF.

The chain uses TRBV11-3 and TRBJ2-1; possible D gene TRBD2, 6 bases. The germline V gene encodes CDR1 SGHNT and CDR2 YENEEA. This CDR3 comprises 14 residues. V gave up 4 bases and J gave up 4 bases, with 11 bases separating them. CDR3 nucleotide sequence: TGTGCCAGCAGCTCCCAGGGACTTTACAATGAGCAGTTCTTC. Translating it yields CASSSQGLYNEQFF.

The gene calls are TRBV13 and TRBJ1-2; D is undetermined. The CDR3 has 14 residues. Trimming took 0 bases from V and 7 from J, leaving 12 bases between them. Germline CDR1 and CDR2: PRHDT and FYEKMQ (reference sequence). The CDR3 DNA is TGTGCCAGCAGCTTAGGTTCCCCGGGATCTGGCTACACCTTC. Protein: CASSLGSPGSGYTF.

This chain connects TRBV19 to TRBJ1-1; weak D call: TRBD1 (6 bases). V lost 3 bases and J lost 1, with 9 bases in between. This CDR3 has 14 residues. Germline CDR1 is LNHDA and CDR2 is SQIVND (reference sequence). The CDR3 spells CASSITGWNTEAFF. The DNA for the CDR3 is TGTGCCAGTAGTATCACAGGGTGGAACACTGAAGCTTTCTTT.

The V and J genes are TRBV30 and TRBJ2-7; D unresolved. CDR3 length: 13 amino acids. Germline V gene lookup returns CDR1 GTSNPN and CDR2 SVGIG (reference sequence). Trimming left V 0 bases short and J 5 bases short, with 11 bases between. The CDR3 sequence is CAWSVGLSNEQYF. CDR3 DNA sequence: TGTGCCTGGAGTGTGGGTCTATCCAACGAGCAGTACTTC.

This clone was seen once. J is TRBJ1-4 and V is TRBV19; 7 nucleotides agree with TRBD1. The length of the CDR3 is 14 residues. V shed 7 bases, J shed 2 bases, and the junction held 4 bases outside the gene matches. Germline-derived CDR1 and CDR2 are LNHDA and SQIVND (reference sequence). The CDR3 region is CASTPTGTNEKLFF. In DNA, the CDR3 is TGTGCCAGTACCCCGACAGGGACTAATGAAAAACTGTTTTTT. Supplemented by reference TRBV19 and TRBJ1-4, the full variable domain reads DGGITQSPKYLFRKEGQNVTLSCEQNLNHDAMYWYRQDPGQGLRLIYYSQIVNDFQKGDIAEGYSVSREKKESFPLTVTSAQKNPTAFYLCASTPTGTNEKLFFGSGTQLSVL.

The chain employs TRBV4-1 and TRBJ1-2; 10 bases fit TRBD1. The CDR3 sequence is 13 residues long. V lost 1 base and J lost 12; bases outside the gene matches: 5. Germline V gives CDR1 MGHRA, CDR2 YSYEKL. The CDR3: CASSQVRQGANTF. The CDR3 region has the DNA TGCGCCAGCAGCCAAGTTCGACAGGGGGCGAACACCTTC.

This rearrangement joins TRBV28 to TRBJ1-2, with 10 bases matching TRBD1. Germline V gene data show CDR1 as MDHEN and CDR2 as SYDVKM. V shed 4 bases and J 5 bases; nucleotides not matched to a gene: 13. The CDR3 extends over 17 amino acids. The CDR3 DNA sequence: TGTGCCAGCAGTTCGTCCGGCTCGGGACAGGGGAAATATGGCTACACCTTC. Protein sequence: CASSSSGSGQGKYGYTF.

CDR3 in DNA: TGTGCCAGTAGTGCCAACTTCGATAGGGAGACCCAGTACTTC. Amino acids: CASSANFDRETQYF. V usage is TRBV19 and J usage is TRBJ2-5, with no clear D. The CDR3 length is 14 residues. Germline V gene lookup returns CDR1 LNHDA and CDR2 SQIVND (reference sequence). Trimming took 5 bases from V and 5 from J, leaving 15 bases between them.

This clone was detected only once. The V gene is TRBV2, the J gene TRBJ2-1, with 7 bases matching TRBD2. Per the germline V gene, CDR1 is SNHLY and CDR2 is FYNNEI. V was pared by 8 bases and J by 0 bases, with 10 bases of the junction left unmatched. The CDR3 covers 16 residues. This CDR3 is CASQTSRWDSYNEQFF. Here the CDR3 DNA reads TGTGCCAGCCAGACTAGCAGGTGGGACTCCTACAATGAGCAGTTCTTC.

V and J are TRBV19 and TRBJ1-6, with TRBD1 as a possible D gene (5 bases). The CDR3 spans 13 residues. V lost 4 bases and J 13 bases, leaving 14 bases between the germline ends. CDR1 and CDR2 (germline): LNHDA, SQIVND (reference sequence). Written as DNA, the CDR3 is TGTGCCAGTAGTACCGGGACCCTTTGGCCCCTCCACTTT. Protein sequence: CASSTGTLWPLHF.